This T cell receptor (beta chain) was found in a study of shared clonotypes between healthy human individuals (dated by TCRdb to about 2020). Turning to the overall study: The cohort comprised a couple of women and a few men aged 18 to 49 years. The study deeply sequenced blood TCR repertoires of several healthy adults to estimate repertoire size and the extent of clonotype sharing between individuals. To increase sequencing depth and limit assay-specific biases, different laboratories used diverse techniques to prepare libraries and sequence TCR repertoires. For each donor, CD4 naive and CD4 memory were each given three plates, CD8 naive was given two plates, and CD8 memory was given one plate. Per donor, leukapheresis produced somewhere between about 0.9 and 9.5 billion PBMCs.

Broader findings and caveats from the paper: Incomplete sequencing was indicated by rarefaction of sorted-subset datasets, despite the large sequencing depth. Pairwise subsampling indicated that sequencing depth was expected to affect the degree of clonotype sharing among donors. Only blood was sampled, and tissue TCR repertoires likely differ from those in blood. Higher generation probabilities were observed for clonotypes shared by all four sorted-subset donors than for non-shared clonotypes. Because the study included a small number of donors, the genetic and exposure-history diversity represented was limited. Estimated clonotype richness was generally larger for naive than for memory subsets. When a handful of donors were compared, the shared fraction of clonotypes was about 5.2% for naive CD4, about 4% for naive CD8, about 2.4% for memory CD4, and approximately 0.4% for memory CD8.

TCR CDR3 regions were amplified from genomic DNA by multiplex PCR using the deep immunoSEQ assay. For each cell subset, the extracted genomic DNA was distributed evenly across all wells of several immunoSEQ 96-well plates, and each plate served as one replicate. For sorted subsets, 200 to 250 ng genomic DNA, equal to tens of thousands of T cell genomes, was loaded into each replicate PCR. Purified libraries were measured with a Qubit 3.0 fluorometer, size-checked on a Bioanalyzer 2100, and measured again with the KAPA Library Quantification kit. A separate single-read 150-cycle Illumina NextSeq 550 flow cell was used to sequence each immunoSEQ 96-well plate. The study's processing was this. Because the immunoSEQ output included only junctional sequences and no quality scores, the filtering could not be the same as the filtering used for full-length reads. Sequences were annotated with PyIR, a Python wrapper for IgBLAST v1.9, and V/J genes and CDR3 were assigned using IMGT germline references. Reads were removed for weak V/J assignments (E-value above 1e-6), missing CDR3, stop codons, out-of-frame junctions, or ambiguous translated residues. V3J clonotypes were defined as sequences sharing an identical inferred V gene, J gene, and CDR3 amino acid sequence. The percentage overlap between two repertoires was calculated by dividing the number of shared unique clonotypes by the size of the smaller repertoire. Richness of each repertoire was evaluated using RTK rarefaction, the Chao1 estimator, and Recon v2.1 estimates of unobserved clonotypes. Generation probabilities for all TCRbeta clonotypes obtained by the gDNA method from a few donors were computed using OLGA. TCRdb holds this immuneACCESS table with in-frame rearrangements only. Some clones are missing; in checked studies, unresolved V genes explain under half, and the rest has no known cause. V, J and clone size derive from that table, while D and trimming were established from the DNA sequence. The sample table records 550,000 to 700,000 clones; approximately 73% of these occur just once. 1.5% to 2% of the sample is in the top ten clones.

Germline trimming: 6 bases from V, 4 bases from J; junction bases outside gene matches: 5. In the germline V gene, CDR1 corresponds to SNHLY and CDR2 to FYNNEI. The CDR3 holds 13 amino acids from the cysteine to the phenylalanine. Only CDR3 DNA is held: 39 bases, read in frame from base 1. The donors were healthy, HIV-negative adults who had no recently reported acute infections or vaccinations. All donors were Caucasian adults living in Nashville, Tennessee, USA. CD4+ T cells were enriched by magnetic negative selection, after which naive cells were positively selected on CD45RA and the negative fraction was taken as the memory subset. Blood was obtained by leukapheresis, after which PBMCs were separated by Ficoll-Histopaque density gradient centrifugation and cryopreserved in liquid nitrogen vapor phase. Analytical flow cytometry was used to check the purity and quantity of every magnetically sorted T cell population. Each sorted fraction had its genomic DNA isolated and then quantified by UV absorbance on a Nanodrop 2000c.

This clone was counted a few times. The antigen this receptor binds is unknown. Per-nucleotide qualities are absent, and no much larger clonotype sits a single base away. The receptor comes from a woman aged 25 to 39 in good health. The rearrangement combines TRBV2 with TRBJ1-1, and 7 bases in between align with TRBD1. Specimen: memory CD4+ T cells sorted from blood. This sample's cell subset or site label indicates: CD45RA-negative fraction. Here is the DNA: TGTGCCAGCAGAGAGACAGGGTTCACTGAAGCTTTCTTT. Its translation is CASRETGFTEAFF.